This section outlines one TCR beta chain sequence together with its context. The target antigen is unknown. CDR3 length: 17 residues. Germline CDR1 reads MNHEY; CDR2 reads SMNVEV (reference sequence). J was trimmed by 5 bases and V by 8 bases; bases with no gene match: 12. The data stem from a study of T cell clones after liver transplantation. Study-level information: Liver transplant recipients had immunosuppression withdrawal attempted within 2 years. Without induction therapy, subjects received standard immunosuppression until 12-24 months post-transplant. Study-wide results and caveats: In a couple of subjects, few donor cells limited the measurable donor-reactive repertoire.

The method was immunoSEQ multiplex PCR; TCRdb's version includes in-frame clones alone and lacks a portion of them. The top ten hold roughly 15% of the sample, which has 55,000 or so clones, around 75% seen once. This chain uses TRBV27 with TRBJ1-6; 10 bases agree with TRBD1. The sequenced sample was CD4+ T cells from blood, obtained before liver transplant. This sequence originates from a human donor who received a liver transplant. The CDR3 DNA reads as TGTGCCAGCGGGTTTTTAGGGACAGGGGCCGATAATTCACCCCTCCACTTT. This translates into CASGFLGTGADNSPLHF.